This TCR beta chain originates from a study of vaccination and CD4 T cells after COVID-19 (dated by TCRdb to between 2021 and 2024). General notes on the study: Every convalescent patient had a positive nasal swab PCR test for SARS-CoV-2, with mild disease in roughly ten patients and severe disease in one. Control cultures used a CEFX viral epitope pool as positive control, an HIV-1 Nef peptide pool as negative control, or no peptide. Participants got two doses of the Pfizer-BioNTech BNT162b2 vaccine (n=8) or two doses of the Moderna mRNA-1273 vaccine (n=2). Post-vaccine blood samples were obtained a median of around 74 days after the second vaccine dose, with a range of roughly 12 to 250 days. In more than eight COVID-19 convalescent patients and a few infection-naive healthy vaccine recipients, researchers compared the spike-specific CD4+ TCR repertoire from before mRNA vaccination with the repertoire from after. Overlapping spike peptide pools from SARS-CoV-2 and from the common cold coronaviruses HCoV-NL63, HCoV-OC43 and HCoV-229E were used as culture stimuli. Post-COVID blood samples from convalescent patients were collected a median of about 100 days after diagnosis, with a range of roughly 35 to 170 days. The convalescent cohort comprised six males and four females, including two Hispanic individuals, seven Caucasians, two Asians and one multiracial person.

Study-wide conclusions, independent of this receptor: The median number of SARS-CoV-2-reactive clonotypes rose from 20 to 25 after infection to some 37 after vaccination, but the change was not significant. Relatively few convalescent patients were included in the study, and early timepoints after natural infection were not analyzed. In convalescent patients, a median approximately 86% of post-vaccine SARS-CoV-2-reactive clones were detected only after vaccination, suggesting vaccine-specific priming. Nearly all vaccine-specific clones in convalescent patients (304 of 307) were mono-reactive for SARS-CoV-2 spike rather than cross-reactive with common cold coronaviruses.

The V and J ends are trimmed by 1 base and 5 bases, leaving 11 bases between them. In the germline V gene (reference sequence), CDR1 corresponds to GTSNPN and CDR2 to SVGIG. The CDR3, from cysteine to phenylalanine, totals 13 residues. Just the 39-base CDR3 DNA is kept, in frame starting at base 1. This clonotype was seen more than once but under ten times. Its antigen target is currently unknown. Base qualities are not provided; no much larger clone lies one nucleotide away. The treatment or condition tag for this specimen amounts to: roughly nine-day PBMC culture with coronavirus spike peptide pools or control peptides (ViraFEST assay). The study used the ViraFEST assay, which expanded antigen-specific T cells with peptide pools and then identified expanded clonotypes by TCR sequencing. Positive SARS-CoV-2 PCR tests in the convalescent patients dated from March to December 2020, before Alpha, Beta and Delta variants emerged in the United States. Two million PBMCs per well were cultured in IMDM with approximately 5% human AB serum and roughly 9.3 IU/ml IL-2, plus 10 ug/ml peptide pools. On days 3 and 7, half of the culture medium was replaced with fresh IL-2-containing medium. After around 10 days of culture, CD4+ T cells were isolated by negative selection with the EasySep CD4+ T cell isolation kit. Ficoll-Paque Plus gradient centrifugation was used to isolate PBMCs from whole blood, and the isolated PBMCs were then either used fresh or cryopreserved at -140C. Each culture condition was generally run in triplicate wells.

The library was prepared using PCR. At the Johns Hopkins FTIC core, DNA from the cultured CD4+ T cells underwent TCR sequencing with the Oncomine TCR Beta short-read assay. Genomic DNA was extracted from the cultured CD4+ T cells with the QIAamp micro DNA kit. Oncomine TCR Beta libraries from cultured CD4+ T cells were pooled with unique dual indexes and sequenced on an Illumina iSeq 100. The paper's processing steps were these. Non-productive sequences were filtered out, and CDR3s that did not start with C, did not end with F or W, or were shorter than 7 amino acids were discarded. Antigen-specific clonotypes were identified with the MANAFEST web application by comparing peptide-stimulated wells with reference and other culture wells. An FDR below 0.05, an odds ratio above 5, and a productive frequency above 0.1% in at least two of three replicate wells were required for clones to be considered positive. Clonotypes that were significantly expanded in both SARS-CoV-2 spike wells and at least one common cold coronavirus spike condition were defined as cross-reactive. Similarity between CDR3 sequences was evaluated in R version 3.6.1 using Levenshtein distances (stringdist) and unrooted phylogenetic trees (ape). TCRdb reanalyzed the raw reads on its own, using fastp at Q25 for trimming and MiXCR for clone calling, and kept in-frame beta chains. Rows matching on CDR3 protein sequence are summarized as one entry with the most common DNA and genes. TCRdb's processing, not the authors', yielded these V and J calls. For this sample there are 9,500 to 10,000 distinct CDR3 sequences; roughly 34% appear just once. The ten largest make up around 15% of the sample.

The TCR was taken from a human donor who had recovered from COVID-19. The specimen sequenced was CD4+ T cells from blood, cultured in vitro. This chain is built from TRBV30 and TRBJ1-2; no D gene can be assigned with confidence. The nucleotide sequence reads TGTGCCTGGAGTGACGTCACAGTGTATGGCTACACCTTC. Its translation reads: CAWSDVTVYGYTF. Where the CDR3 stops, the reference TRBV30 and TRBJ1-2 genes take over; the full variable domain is SQTIHQWPATLVQPVGSPLSLECTVEGTSNPNLYWYRQAAGRGLQLLFYSVGIGQISSEVPQNLSASRPQDRQFILSSKKLLLSDSGFYLCAWSDVTVYGYTFGSGTRLTVV.